This T cell receptor (beta chain) comes out of a study of graft-versus-host responses after intestinal transplantation. Study-level information: All recipients were given anti-thymocyte globulin induction, and tacrolimus and steroids were then administered for approximately 3 years.

Generated by immunoSEQ multiplex PCR, the TCRdb table keeps only in-frame clones and is missing some. The data hold 20,000 or so clones, with approximately 70% observed a single time. Graft specimens yielded both intraepithelial and lamina propria lymphocytes. Findings and caveats of the study: Allografts from individuals with graft-donor T cell macrochimerism displayed high graft-versus-host to host-versus-graft clonal ratios. Declining HvG levels early post-transplant were linked to peak circulating GvH clone levels.

Trimming cost V 3 bases and J 0 bases; bases outside gene matches: 11. The CDR3 is made up of 18 amino acids. Germline lookup yields CDR1 SGHRS and CDR2 YFSETQ. With regard to this clone: The antigen is undetermined.

The origin of this receptor is a human patient who received an intestinal transplant, so some T cells may come from the graft donor. V and J are TRBV5-1 and TRBJ2-2; 7 positions match TRBD1. Sequencing was performed on ileum tissue, taken roughly 21 days after intestinal transplant. Here the CDR3 reads CASSSTGTVFANTGELFF. The CDR3 nucleotides are TGCGCCAGCAGCTCCACCGGGACAGTCTTCGCGAACACCGGGGAGCTGTTTTTT.